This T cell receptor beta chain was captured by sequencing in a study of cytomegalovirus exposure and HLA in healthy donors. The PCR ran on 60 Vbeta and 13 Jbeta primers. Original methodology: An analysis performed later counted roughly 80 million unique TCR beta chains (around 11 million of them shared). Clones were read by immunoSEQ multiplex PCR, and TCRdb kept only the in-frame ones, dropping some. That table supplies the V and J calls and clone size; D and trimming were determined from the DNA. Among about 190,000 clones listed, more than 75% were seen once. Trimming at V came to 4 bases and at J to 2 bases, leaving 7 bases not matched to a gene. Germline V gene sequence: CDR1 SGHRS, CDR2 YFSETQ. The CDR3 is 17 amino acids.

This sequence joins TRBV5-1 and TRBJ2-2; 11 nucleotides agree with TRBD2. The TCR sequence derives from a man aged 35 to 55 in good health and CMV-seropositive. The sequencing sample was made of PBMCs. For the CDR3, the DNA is TGCGCCAGCAGCGCCACCGGACTAGCGGGTAACACCGGGGAGCTGTTTTTT. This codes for CASSATGLAGNTGELFF.